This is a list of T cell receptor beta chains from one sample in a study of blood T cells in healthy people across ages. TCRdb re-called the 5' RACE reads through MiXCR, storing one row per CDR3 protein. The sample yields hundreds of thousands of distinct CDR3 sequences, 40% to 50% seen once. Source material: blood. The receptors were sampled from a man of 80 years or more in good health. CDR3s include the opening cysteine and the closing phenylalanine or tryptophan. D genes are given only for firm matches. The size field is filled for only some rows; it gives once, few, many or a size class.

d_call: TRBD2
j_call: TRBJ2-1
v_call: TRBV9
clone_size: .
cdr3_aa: CASSVESGRLGEQFF
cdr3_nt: TGTGCCAGCAGCGTAGAGAGCGGGAGGCTAGGTGAGCAGTTCTTC

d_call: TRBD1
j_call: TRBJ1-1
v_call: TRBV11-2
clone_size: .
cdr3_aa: CASSVRTGGSTRRNTEAFF
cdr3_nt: TGTGCCAGCAGCGTCCGGACAGGGGGCTCCACTCGCCGTAACACTGAAGCTTTCTTT

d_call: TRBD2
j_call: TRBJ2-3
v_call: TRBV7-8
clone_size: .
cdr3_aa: CASQLAGLDTQYF
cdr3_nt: TGTGCCAGCCAACTAGCGGGGTTAGATACGCAGTATTTT

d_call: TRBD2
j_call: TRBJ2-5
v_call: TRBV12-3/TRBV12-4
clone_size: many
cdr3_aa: CASSLGTSGGRETQYF
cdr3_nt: TGTGCCAGCAGTTTAGGGACTAGCGGGGGCCGAGAGACCCAGTACTTC

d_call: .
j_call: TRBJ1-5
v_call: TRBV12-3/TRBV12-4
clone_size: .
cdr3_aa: CASRAAGHNNQPQHF
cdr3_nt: TGTGCCAGCAGGGCCGCGGGACACAACAATCAGCCCCAGCATTTT

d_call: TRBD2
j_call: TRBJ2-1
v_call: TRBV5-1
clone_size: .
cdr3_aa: CASSSRTSGMALNNEQFF
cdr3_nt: TGCGCCAGCAGCTCCAGGACTAGCGGGATGGCCTTAAACAATGAGCAGTTCTTC

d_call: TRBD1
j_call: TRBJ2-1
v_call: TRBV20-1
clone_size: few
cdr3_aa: CSARDYTLPGQGYNEQFF
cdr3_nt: TGCAGTGCTAGAGACTATACCCTTCCTGGACAGGGTTACAATGAGCAGTTCTTC

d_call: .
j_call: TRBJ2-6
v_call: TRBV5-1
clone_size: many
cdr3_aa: CASSEGQGGTGANVLTF
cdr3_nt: TGCGCCAGCAGCGAAGGACAGGGAGGGACTGGGGCCAACGTCCTGACTTTC

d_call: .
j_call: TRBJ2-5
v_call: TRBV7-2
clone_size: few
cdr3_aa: CASSLSAGGYQETQYF
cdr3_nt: TGTGCCAGCAGCTTATCGGCAGGGGGGTACCAAGAGACCCAGTACTTC

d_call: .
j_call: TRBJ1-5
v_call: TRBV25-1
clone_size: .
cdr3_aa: CASSESGVGQPQHF
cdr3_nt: TGTGCCAGCAGTGAGTCAGGGGTAGGCCAGCCCCAGCATTTT

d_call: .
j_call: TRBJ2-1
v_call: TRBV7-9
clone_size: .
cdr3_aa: CASSKTVGQFF
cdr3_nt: TGTGCCAGCAGCAAAACCGTAGGGCAGTTCTTC

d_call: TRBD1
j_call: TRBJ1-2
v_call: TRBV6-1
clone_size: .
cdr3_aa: CASRRDRDPNYGYTF
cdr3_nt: TGTGCCAGCCGCCGGGACAGGGACCCTAACTATGGCTACACCTTC

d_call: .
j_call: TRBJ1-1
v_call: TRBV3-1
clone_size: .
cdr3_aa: CASSPDLDTEAFF
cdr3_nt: TGTGCCAGCAGCCCTGACCTGGACACTGAAGCTTTCTTT

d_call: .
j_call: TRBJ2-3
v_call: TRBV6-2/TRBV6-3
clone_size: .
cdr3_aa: CASSRDTITDTQYF
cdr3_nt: TGTGCCAGCAGCCGCGACACCATCACAGATACGCAGTATTTT

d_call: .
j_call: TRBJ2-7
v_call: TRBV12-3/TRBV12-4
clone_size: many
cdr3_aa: CASSLAGPYEQYF
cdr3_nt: TGTGCCAGCAGTTTGGCGGGGCCCTACGAGCAGTACTTC

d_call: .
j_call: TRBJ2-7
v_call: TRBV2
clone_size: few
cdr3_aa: CASSDSKSGHSSYEQYF
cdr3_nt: TGTGCCAGCAGTGACTCGAAGTCGGGACATAGCTCCTACGAGCAGTACTTC

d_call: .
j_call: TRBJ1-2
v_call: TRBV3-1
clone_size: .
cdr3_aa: CASSQDTGFRGYTF
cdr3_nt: TGTGCCAGCAGCCAAGATACCGGGTTTCGTGGCTACACCTTC

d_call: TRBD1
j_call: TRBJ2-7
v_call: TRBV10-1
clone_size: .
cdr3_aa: CASSGPGGEQYF
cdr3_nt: TGCGCCAGCAGTGGCCCAGGGGGCGAGCAGTACTTC

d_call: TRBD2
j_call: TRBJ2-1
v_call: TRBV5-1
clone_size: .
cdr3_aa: CASSLDSGRPDQFF
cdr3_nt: TGCGCCAGCAGCTTGGATAGCGGGAGGCCGGATCAGTTCTTC

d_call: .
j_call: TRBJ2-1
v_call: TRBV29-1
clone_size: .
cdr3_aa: CSVTQGLNEQFF
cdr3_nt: TGCAGCGTGACCCAGGGGCTGAATGAGCAGTTCTTC

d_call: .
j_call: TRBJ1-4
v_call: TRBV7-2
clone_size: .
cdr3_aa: CASSFTGSRNEKLFF
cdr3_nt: TGTGCCAGCAGCTTTACAGGGTCGCGTAATGAAAAACTGTTTTTT

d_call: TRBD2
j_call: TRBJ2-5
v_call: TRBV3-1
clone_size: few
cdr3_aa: CASSQDLAGGPWQETQYF
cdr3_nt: TGTGCCAGCAGCCAAGATCTAGCGGGAGGGCCGTGGCAAGAGACCCAGTACTTC

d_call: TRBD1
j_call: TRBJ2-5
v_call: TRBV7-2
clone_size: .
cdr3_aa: CASAATGGGYEQYF
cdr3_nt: TGTGCCAGCGCCGCGACAGGGGGCGGGTATGAGCAGTACTTC

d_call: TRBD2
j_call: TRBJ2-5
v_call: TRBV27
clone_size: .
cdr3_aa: CASSQREGSQETQYF
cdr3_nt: TGTGCCAGCAGCCAGCGGGAGGGATCCCAAGAGACCCAGTACTTC

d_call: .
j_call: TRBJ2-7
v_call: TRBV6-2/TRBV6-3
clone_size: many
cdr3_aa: CASSYDRYYEQYF
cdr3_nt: TGTGCCAGCAGTTACGACAGATACTACGAGCAGTACTTC

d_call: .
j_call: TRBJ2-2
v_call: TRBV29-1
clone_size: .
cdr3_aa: CSVGRGVAGELFF
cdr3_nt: TGCAGCGTTGGACGAGGTGTTGCCGGGGAGCTGTTTTTT